This TCR beta chain is drawn from a study of shared clonotypes between healthy human individuals (dated by TCRdb to about 2020). Background on the whole study: The cohort included three men and two women between 18 and 49 years of age. Per donor, three plates each were used for CD4 naive and CD4 memory, two for CD8 naive, and one for CD8 memory. The study deeply sequenced blood TCR repertoires of five healthy adults to estimate repertoire size and the extent of clonotype sharing between individuals. To increase sequencing depth and limit assay-specific biases, TCR repertoire library preparation and sequencing were carried out by different laboratories using diverse techniques. Between about 0.8 and 9 billion PBMCs per donor were obtained by leukapheresis. Overall results and qualifications from the work: Sampling was restricted to blood, and TCR repertoires in tissues likely differ from the TCR repertoires found in blood. Even with the large sequencing depth, rarefaction of the sorted-subset datasets indicated that sequencing was incomplete. Naive subsets generally had larger estimated clonotype richness than memory subsets did. Sharing across four donors was observed for about 5% of naive CD4, over 3% of naive CD8, around 2.5% of memory CD4, and roughly 0.43% of memory CD8 clonotypes. Because the study included only a small number of donors, the genetic and exposure-history diversity represented was limited. Higher generation probabilities were observed for clonotypes shared by all four sorted-subset donors than for non-shared clonotypes. Based on pairwise subsampling, the degree of clonotype sharing among donors was expected to be affected by sequencing depth.

Worth noting for this clone: The target of this receptor is not known. It has no much larger one-base neighbor in the sample; base qualities were not kept.

Using the deep immunoSEQ assay, multiplex PCR amplified TCR CDR3 regions from genomic DNA. Genomic DNA extracted from each cell subset was distributed evenly over all wells of several immunoSEQ 96-well plates, and each plate served as one replicate. Each replicate PCR for sorted subsets received roughly 0.2 ug genomic DNA, equal to tens of thousands of T cell genomes. The purified libraries were quantified using a Qubit 3.0 fluorometer, sized with a Bioanalyzer 2100, and then quantified again using the KAPA Library Quantification kit. Each immunoSEQ 96-well plate was sequenced on its own single-read 150-cycle Illumina NextSeq 550 flow cell. Under the source paper's analysis protocol: Because the immunoSEQ output included only junctional sequences and no quality scores, the filtering could not be the same as the filtering used for full-length reads. Sequences were annotated with PyIR, a Python wrapper for IgBLAST v1.9, using IMGT germline references to assign V/J genes and CDR3. Reads were filtered out if the reads had weak V/J assignments (E-value above 1e-6), no CDR3, stop codons, out-of-frame junctions, or ambiguous translated residues. V3J clonotypes were defined as sequences sharing the same inferred V gene, J gene, and CDR3 amino acid sequence. The percentage overlap between two repertoires was calculated by dividing the number of shared unique clonotypes by the size of the smaller repertoire. Repertoire richness was assessed with RTK rarefaction, the Chao1 estimator, and Recon v2.1 estimates of unobserved clonotypes. Generation probabilities were computed with OLGA for all TCRbeta clonotypes obtained by the gDNA method from four donors. TCRdb's version of the immuneACCESS table is confined to in-frame rearrangements and falls short of the full clone set. An unresolved V gene accounts for under half of the shortfall where checked; the remainder is of unknown origin. For V, J and clone size, that table is used; D and trimming come from the DNA. The sample includes around 580,000 clones, with 98% observed a single time. The top ten clones comprise 0.25% to 0.35% of the sample.

CD8 naive samples were obtained by positive selection for CCR7 among CD45RO-negative cells, yielding a CD45RA+CCR7+ population from which TemRA cells were excluded. The donors were healthy, HIV-negative adults who had no recently reported acute infections or vaccinations. Every donor was a Caucasian adult living in Nashville, Tennessee, USA. After blood collection by leukapheresis, PBMCs were isolated using Ficoll-Histopaque density gradient centrifugation and then cryopreserved in the vapor phase of liquid nitrogen. Purity and quantity of every magnetically sorted T cell population were checked by analytical flow cytometry. Each sorted fraction had its genomic DNA isolated and then quantified by UV absorbance on a Nanodrop 2000c. V lost 4 bases and J lost 3 bases, and the count of bases not matched to a germline gene is 6. The CDR1 and CDR2 encoded by the germline V gene are ENHRY and SYGVKD. The CDR3 sequence holds 14 residues, the cysteine and phenylalanine included. The entry retains the CDR3 DNA only, 42 bases that are in frame from base 1.

Sample: naive CD8+ T cells sorted from blood. This sample's cell subset or site label indicates: CD45RA+CCR7+. The sequence came from a man aged 25-40 years in good health. Recombination linked TRBV10-3 to TRBJ2-7, with 7 middle bases fitting TRBD1. The CDR3 amino acid sequence is: CAISGGTALYEQYF. The bases are TGTGCCATCAGTGGAGGGACAGCTCTCTACGAGCAGTACTTC.